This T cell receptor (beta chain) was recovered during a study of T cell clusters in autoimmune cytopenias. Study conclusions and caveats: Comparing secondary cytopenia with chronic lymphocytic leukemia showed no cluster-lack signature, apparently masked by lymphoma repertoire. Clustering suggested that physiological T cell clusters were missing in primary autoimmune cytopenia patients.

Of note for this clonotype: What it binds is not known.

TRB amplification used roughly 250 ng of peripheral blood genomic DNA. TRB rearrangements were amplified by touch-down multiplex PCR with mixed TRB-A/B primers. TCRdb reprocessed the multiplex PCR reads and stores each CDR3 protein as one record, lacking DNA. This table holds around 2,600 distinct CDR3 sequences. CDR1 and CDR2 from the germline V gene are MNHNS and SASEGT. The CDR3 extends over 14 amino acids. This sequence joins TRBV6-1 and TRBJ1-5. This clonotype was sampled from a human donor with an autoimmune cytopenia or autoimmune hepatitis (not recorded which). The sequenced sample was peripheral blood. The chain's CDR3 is CASSELRINQPQHF.